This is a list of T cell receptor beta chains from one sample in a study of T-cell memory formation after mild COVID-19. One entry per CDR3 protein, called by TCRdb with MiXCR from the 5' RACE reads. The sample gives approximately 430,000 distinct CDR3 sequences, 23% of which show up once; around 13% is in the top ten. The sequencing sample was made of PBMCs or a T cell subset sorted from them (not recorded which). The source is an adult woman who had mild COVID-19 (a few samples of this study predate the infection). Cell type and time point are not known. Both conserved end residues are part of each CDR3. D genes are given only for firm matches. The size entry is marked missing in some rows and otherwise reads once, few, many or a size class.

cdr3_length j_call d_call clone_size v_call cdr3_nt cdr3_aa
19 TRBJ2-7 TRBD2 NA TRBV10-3 TGTGCCATCAGTGAGACAATAGGTACTAGCGGGAGGACTAGGTACGAGCAGTACTTC CAISETIGTSGRTRYEQYF
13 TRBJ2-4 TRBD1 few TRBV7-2 TGTGCCAGCAGCTTGGGACAGGGAAACATTCAGTACTTC CASSLGQGNIQYF
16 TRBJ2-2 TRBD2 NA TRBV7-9 TGTGCCAGCAGCGCACCCTTGACTAGCGGGACTGGGGAGCTGTTTTTT CASSAPLTSGTGELFF
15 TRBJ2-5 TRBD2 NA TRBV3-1 TGTGCCAGCAGCTCCTTACTAGCGGCCCAAGAGACCCAGTACTTC CASSSLLAAQETQYF
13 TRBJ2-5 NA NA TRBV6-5 TGTGCCAGCAGCCAGGGGACTCCGGAGACCCAGTACTTC CASSQGTPETQYF
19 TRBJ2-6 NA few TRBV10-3 TGTGCCATCATGATTGACTCCGGGACAAACAAGGCTGGGGCCAACGTCCTGACTTTC CAIMIDSGTNKAGANVLTF
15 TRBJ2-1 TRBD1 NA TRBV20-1 TGCAGTGCTAGAGATGGTCGGACAGGGGCCTATGAGCAGTTCTTC CSARDGRTGAYEQFF
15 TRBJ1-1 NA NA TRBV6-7 TGTGCCAGCAGTTACTCGCAGGGGACGAACACTGAAGCTTTCTTT CASSYSQGTNTEAFF
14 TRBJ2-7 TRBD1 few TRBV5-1 TGCGCCAGCAGACCCCGACAGGGGGCCTACGAGCAGTACTTC CASRPRQGAYEQYF
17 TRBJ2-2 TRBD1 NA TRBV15 TGTGCCACCAGTGGGTCCGGGACAGGATTAAACACCGGGGAGCTGTTTTTT CATSGSGTGLNTGELFF
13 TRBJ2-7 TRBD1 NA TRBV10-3 TGTGCCATCAGTCCCGGACAGGGCGGCGAGCAGTACTTC CAISPGQGGEQYF
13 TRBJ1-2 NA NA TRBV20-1 TGCAGTGCTAGTAGGACAGCTAACTATGGCTACACCTTC CSASRTANYGYTF
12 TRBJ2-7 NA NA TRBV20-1 TGCAGTGCTAGAGATGTCCAGTCTGAGCAGTACTTC CSARDVQSEQYF
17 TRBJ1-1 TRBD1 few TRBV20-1 TGCAGTGCTAGAGTTTACGATGACAGGGGGTCAAACACTGAAGCTTTCTTT CSARVYDDRGSNTEAFF
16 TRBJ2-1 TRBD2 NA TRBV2 TGTGCCAGCAGCCTCAGACTAGCGGGAAAGGGAGATGAGCAGTTCTTC CASSLRLAGKGDEQFF
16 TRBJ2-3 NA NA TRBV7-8 TGTGCCAGCAGCATCCCCGGGACCCCCAACACAGATACGCAGTATTTT CASSIPGTPNTDTQYF
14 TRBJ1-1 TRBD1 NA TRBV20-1 TGCAGTGCTAGCTCGGGACAGGGTTTAGCTGAAGCTTTCTTT CSASSGQGLAEAFF
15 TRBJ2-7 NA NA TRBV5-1 TGCGCCAGCAGCTTGGGGCACAGGAATACCTACGAGCAGTACTTC CASSLGHRNTYEQYF
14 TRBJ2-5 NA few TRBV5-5 TGTGCCAGCAGGGAGCCGAACAGTGGCCAGACCCAGTACTTC CASREPNSGQTQYF
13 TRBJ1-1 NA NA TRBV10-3 TGTGCCACCCGCGGGACACCGAACACTGAAGCTTTCTTT CATRGTPNTEAFF
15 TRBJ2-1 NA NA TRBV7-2 TGTGCCAGCAGCTTACTTCCGACGTTGGGGAATGAGCAGTTCTTC CASSLLPTLGNEQFF
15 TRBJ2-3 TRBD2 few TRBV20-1 TGCAGTGCTAGAGACCCTAGCGGGAGGAAAGATACGCAGTATTTT CSARDPSGRKDTQYF
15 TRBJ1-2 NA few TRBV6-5 TGTGCCAGCCGTTCTCCCGGGCGAACTAACTATGGCTACACCTTC CASRSPGRTNYGYTF
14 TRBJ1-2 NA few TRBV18 TGTGCCAGCTCACCAGAGGGCCAGGGCTATGGCTACACCTTC CASSPEGQGYGYTF
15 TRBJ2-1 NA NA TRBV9 TGTGCCAGCAGCGCTTCTAGCGCCTCCTACAATGAGCAGTTCTTC CASSASSASYNEQFF
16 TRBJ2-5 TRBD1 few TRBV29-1 TGCAGCCCGACAGGGACCGATCCCCCACCTCAAGAGACCCAGTACTTC CSPTGTDPPPQETQYF
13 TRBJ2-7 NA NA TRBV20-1 TGCAGTGTGTCTGGCAGGGGCTACTACGAGCAGTACTTC CSVSGRGYYEQYF
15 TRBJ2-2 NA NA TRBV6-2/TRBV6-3 TGTGCCAGCAGTTACACTAAGAGGGACGCCGGGGAGCTGTTTTTT CASSYTKRDAGELFF
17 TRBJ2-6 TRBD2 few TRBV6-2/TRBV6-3 TGTGCCAGCAGCCTACTAGCGGGAGTCCCTGGGGCCAACGTCCTGACTTTC CASSLLAGVPGANVLTF
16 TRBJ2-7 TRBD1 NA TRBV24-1 TGTGCCACCAGTGATGCCCCCGGGACAGGTGGAGGCGAGCAGTACTTC CATSDAPGTGGGEQYF
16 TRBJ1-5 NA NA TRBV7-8 TGTGCCAGCAAGTCAGGGGCGCCGTATTCGGGTCAGCCCCAGCATTTT CASKSGAPYSGQPQHF
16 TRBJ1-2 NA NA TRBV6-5 TGTGCCAGCAGTTACTCTGGGCAGGGCTTCAACTATGGCTACACCTTC CASSYSGQGFNYGYTF
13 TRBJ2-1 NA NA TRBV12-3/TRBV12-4 TGTGCCAGCACCTTACTAGGATACAATGAGCAGTTCTTC CASTLLGYNEQFF
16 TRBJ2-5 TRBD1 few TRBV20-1 TGCAGTGCTAGAGACGACGGGACAGGGTTTCAAGAGACCCAGTACTTC CSARDDGTGFQETQYF
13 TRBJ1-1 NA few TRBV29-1 TGCAGCGTGATACAGGGTTTTACCACTGAAGCTTTCTTT CSVIQGFTTEAFF
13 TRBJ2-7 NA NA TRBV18 TGTGCCAGCTCACCCCTGAACTCCTACGAGCAGTACTTC CASSPLNSYEQYF
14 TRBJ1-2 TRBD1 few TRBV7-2 TGTGCCAGCAGCTTAGGGGACAGCCTAGATGGCTACACCTTC CASSLGDSLDGYTF
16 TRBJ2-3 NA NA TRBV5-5 TGTGCCAGCAGCTCCCACGGGCTAGCGAGGACAGATACGCAGTATTTT CASSSHGLARTDTQYF
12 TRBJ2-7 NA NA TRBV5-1 TGCGCCAGCAGCGCTCCTTCCTACGAGCAGTACTTC CASSAPSYEQYF
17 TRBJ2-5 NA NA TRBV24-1 TGTGCCGCCATCGGGGCAGCAGGTCCATCCTGGTACGAGACCCAGTACTTC CAAIGAAGPSWYETQYF
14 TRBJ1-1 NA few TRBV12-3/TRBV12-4 TGTGCCAGCAGTCCCACAGGGTGGAACACTGAAGCTTTCTTT CASSPTGWNTEAFF
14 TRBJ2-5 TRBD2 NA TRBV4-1 TGCGCCAGCAGCCTGACTAGCGTGGGGGAGACCCAGTACTTC CASSLTSVGETQYF
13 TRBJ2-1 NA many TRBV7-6 TGTGCCAGCAGCTTAGGTCGGGGTCCTGAGCAGTTCTTC CASSLGRGPEQFF
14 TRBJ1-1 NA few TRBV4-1 TGCGCCAGCAGCCAACCCTTGGGGAGCACTGAAGCTTTCTTT CASSQPLGSTEAFF
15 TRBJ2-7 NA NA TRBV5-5 TGTGCCAGCAGCTCCCAGGGGAGAGGTCTTTACGAGCAGTACTTC CASSSQGRGLYEQYF
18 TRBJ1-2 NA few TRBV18 TGTGCCAGCTCACGGGTCCAGGGATCCGGCCTGCAAGACTATGGCTACACCTTC CASSRVQGSGLQDYGYTF
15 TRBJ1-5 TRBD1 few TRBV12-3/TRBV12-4 TGTGCCAGCAGTTTAGCCATAGGGGGCGGGCAGCCCCAGCATTTT CASSLAIGGGQPQHF